The rows below give T cell receptor beta chains drawn from one sample of a study of blood T cell repertoires in COVID-19. Here immunoSEQ multiplex PCR was the method, and the copy in TCRdb shows in-frame clones only, minus some. The data show under 150,000 clones, around 80% seen once. Source material: peripheral blood. The receptors originated from a human donor in a cohort sampled during active COVID-19. Each CDR3 is given with its conserved first and last residue. A D gene is named only where the DNA matches it firmly. Rows give clone size only sometimes, using once, few, many, or a class for an expanded clone.

d_call	v_call	j_call	clone_size	cdr3_aa	cdr3_nt
-	TRBV6-2/TRBV6-3	TRBJ2-7	-	CASSYPGLTYEQYF	TGTGCCAGCAGTTACCCGGGACTTACCTACGAGCAGTACTTC
-	TRBV6-5	TRBJ2-1	-	CATGRMGEYNEQFF	TGTGCCACGGGGAGGATGGGAGAATACAATGAGCAGTTCTTC
TRBD2	TRBV7-6	TRBJ2-1	-	CASSLGVAGGLDEQFF	TGTGCCAGCAGCTTAGGGGTAGCGGGGGGGCTCGATGAGCAGTTCTTC
-	TRBV4-3	TRBJ1-5	-	CASSQDNRGFGGQPQHF	TGCGCCAGCAGCCAAGATAATCGGGGGTTTGGTGGTCAGCCCCAGCATTTT
-	TRBV3-1/TRBV3-2	TRBJ2-3	-	CASSQQGTITDTQYF	TGTGCCAGCAGCCAACAGGGGACTATCACAGATACGCAGTATTTT
TRBD1	TRBV5-1	TRBJ2-6	-	CASDMAAPGQGEAGANVLTF	TGCGCCAGCGACATGGCTGCCCCGGGACAGGGAGAAGCTGGGGCCAACGTCCTGACTTTC
-	TRBV29-1	TRBJ1-2	-	CSVAGDRDYGYTF	TGCAGCGTTGCGGGTGACCGGGACTATGGCTACACCTTC
-	TRBV6-5	TRBJ1-2	-	CASSQGRGYTF	TGTGCCAGCAGTCAGGGGAGAGGCTACACCTTC
-	TRBV7-9	TRBJ2-7	-	CASSHLTGRLGYYEQYF	TGTGCCAGCAGCCACCTGACAGGGAGGCTGGGGTACTACGAGCAGTACTTC
-	TRBV11-2	TRBJ1-2	-	CASSSRSAGLGYTF	TGTGCCAGCAGCTCCCGGTCGGCGGGGCTGGGCTACACCTTC
TRBD1	TRBV5-6	TRBJ1-2	-	CASSLRGTDPRGWNYGYTF	TGTGCCAGCAGCTTGAGAGGGACAGACCCAAGAGGGTGGAACTATGGCTACACCTTC
TRBD2	TRBV7-2	TRBJ2-7	-	CASSVTSGAPYEQYF	TGTGCCAGCAGCGTCACTAGCGGGGCCCCCTACGAGCAGTACTTC
TRBD1	TRBV28	TRBJ2-7	-	CASSWPLNRGITYEQYF	TGTGCCAGCAGTTGGCCCCTTAACAGGGGGATTACCTACGAGCAGTACTTC
TRBD1	TRBV28	TRBJ1-2	-	CASSWGPTGANYGYTF	TGTGCCAGCAGTTGGGGCCCGACAGGGGCAAACTATGGCTACACCTTC
TRBD2	TRBV14	TRBJ2-1	-	CASSRGTGGPNEQFF	TGTGCCAGCAGCCGGGGGACGGGGGGGCCGAATGAGCAGTTCTTC
TRBD1	TRBV4-3	TRBJ1-5	-	CASSQDLGTGLGPQHF	TGCGCCAGCAGCCAAGACTTGGGGACAGGGCTAGGGCCCCAGCATTTT
TRBD1	TRBV14	TRBJ2-3	-	CASSRDRGQGYTQYF	TGTGCCAGCAGCCGAGACAGGGGGCAAGGCTATACGCAGTATTTT
-	TRBV18	TRBJ1-6	-	CASSTGDTYNSPLHF	TGTGCCAGCTCAACAGGAGACACGTATAATTCACCCCTCCACTTT
-	TRBV7-9	TRBJ1-4	once	CASSLGLEASTEKLFF	TGTGCCAGCAGCTTAGGCCTGGAGGCGAGTACGGAGAAACTGTTTTTT
TRBD1	TRBV19	TRBJ1-2	-	CASSTPGQGNYGYTF	TGTGCCAGTAGTACCCCGGGACAGGGGAACTATGGCTACACCTTC
-	TRBV14	TRBJ2-1	-	CASSQARWLLLPYNEQFF	TGTGCCAGCAGCCAAGCACGTTGGCTACTATTACCCTACAATGAGCAGTTCTTC
TRBD1	TRBV30	TRBJ1-2	-	CAWIGHTGEYSGYTF	TGTGCCTGGATAGGACATACAGGGGAGTATAGCGGCTACACCTTC
TRBD1	TRBV2	TRBJ2-5	-	CASITDRGQETQYF	TGTGCCAGCATTACGGACAGGGGTCAAGAGACCCAGTACTTC
-	TRBV4-2	TRBJ1-2	-	CASSQERKAGGYTF	TGTGCCAGCAGCCAAGAGCGCAAGGCGGGGGGCTACACCTTC
-	TRBV6-2/TRBV6-3	TRBJ2-3	-	CASSYPPTSPITDTQYF	TGTGCCAGCAGTTACCCTCCGACTAGTCCTATTACAGATACGCAGTATTTT
-	TRBV30	TRBJ1-2	-	CAWSGGGGYTF	TGTGCCTGGAGTGGAGGGGGTGGCTACACCTTC
TRBD2	TRBV23-1	TRBJ2-1	once	CASSHLAGGGYNEQFF	TGCGCCAGCAGTCACCTAGCGGGGGGCGGCTACAATGAGCAGTTCTTC
TRBD1	TRBV30	TRBJ1-4	-	CAWETGANEKLFF	TGTGCCTGGGAGACAGGGGCTAATGAAAAACTGTTTTTT
-	TRBV3-1/TRBV3-2	TRBJ1-4	-	CASSLGGSLFF	TGTGCCAGCAGCCTCGGAGGGTCACTGTTTTTT
-	TRBV19	TRBJ1-5	few	CASSASGISNQPQHF	TGTGCCAGTAGTGCCTCAGGGATAAGCAATCAGCCCCAGCATTTT
-	TRBV7-9	TRBJ1-2	-	CASSLQDLHGYTF	TGTGCCAGCAGCTTACAGGATTTGCATGGCTACACCTTC
-	TRBV27	TRBJ1-1	-	CASSLSGVLNTEAFF	TGTGCCAGCAGTTTATCAGGGGTCTTGAACACTGAAGCTTTCTTT
TRBD1	TRBV3-1/TRBV3-2	TRBJ1-2	-	CASSHTGGGGYTF	TGTGCCAGCAGCCACACAGGGGGAGGCGGCTACACCTTC
-	TRBV19	TRBJ1-2	-	CASSKQGLNGYTF	TGTGCCAGTAGCAAGCAGGGATTGAATGGCTACACCTTC
TRBD1	TRBV3-1/TRBV3-2	TRBJ2-3	-	CASSHRQGYTDTQYF	TGTGCCAGCAGCCATAGACAGGGGTACACAGATACGCAGTATTTT
TRBD1	TRBV5-6	TRBJ1-1	-	CASRHRGNTEAFF	TGTGCCAGCAGACACAGGGGGAACACTGAAGCTTTCTTT
-	TRBV19	TRBJ2-6	-	CASGPGNSGANVLTF	TGTGCCAGTGGTCCAGGGAACTCTGGGGCCAACGTCCTGACTTTC
-	TRBV6-5	TRBJ2-3	-	CASSLRDSPDTQYF	TGTGCCAGCAGCCTACGAGACAGCCCAGATACGCAGTATTTT
TRBD1	TRBV5-1	TRBJ1-4	once	CASSSDRVQEKLFF	TGCGCCAGCAGCTCCGACAGGGTGCAGGAAAAACTGTTTTTT
-	TRBV7-2	TRBJ1-5	-	CASAGDSNQPQHF	TGTGCCAGCGCCGGGGATAGCAATCAGCCCCAGCATTTT
-	TRBV7-9	TRBJ1-6	-	CASSFEGVSYNSPLHF	TGTGCCAGCAGCTTCGAGGGGGTCTCCTATAATTCACCCCTCCACTTT
-	TRBV5-8	TRBJ2-5	-	CASSYSPGNQETQYF	TGTGCCAGCAGCTACTCGCCCGGGAACCAAGAGACCCAGTACTTC
-	TRBV25-1	TRBJ2-4	-	CASSEYKAGLDIQYF	TGTGCCAGCAGTGAATATAAGGCGGGGCTCGACATTCAGTACTTC
TRBD1	TRBV18	TRBJ1-6	-	CASSPGTAYNSPLHF	TGTGCCAGCTCACCCGGGACAGCCTATAATTCACCCCTCCACTTT
TRBD1	TRBV18	TRBJ2-1	-	CASSPRQGARTYNEQFF	TGTGCCAGCTCACCACGTCAGGGGGCGCGAACCTACAATGAGCAGTTCTTC
TRBD1	TRBV4-1	TRBJ1-3	once	CASSRQTGGSGNTIYF	TGCGCCAGCAGCCGCCAAACAGGGGGCTCTGGAAACACCATATATTTT
-	TRBV2	TRBJ1-1	-	CASSLALRNTEAFF	TGTGCCAGCAGTCTAGCCCTTCGGAACACTGAAGCTTTCTTT
-	TRBV5-1	TRBJ1-4	-	CASSLQGTNEKLFF	TGCGCCAGCAGCTTGCAGGGAACTAATGAAAAACTGTTTTTT
TRBD1	TRBV4-3	TRBJ2-7	-	CASSQEDRGLYEQYF	TGCGCCAGCAGCCAAGAGGACAGGGGGCTCTACGAGCAGTACTTC
TRBD1	TRBV5-1	TRBJ2-3	-	CASSLAGQGTTDTQYF	TGCGCCAGCAGCTTGGCAGGACAGGGGACCACAGATACGCAGTATTTT
-	TRBV2	TRBJ2-5	-	CASSEGAFQETQYF	TGTGCCAGCAGTGAAGGGGCATTCCAAGAGACCCAGTACTTC
TRBD2	TRBV5-1	TRBJ2-7	once	CASSLDPGGYSYEQYF	TGCGCCAGCAGCTTGGATCCGGGGGGGTACTCCTACGAGCAGTACTTC
-	TRBV6-5	TRBJ2-7	-	CASSPGSPYEQYF	TGTGCCAGCAGTCCCGGGTCGCCCTACGAGCAGTACTTC
TRBD1	TRBV6-5	TRBJ2-3	-	CASSPRGPRTDTQYF	TGTGCCAGCAGTCCCAGGGGGCCGCGCACAGATACGCAGTATTTT